These T cell receptor beta chains were read from a single sample in a study of blood T cell repertoires in COVID-19. Here immunoSEQ multiplex PCR was the method, and the copy in TCRdb shows in-frame clones only, minus some. The data hold roughly 120,000 clones, with 85% to 90% observed a single time. The material sequenced was peripheral blood. The origin of the receptors is an older woman with acute or convalescent COVID-19. CDR3s include the opening cysteine and the closing phenylalanine or tryptophan. D genes are given only for firm matches. The listing skips clone size in some rows; elsewhere it reads once, few, many or a size class.

J,size,D,V,CDR3,DNA
TRBJ2-1,few,.,TRBV7-9,CASSSLTGSGPREQFF,TGTGCCAGCAGCTCCCTTACAGGGTCGGGACCTCGGGAGCAGTTCTTC
TRBJ1-1,.,TRBD1,TRBV5-4,CASSPGTANTEAFF,TGTGCCAGCAGTCCCGGGACAGCGAACACTGAAGCTTTCTTT
TRBJ1-3,.,.,TRBV9,CASSVGGFGNTIYF,TGTGCCAGCAGCGTAGGCGGGTTTGGAAACACCATATATTTT
TRBJ2-1,.,TRBD2,TRBV18,CASSTAGTSDEQFF,TGTGCCAGCTCAACCGCCGGGACTAGCGACGAGCAGTTCTTC
TRBJ2-7,.,.,TRBV5-5,CASSFDGQGKQYF,TGTGCCAGCAGCTTTGACGGGCAGGGCAAGCAGTACTTC
TRBJ1-5,.,TRBD1,TRBV2,CASGRDSGPGQPQHF,TGTGCCAGCGGCCGGGACAGCGGGCCAGGTCAGCCCCAGCATTTT
TRBJ2-7,.,.,TRBV19,CASSAQGSYEQYF,TGTGCCAGTAGTGCTCAGGGGAGCTACGAGCAGTACTTC
TRBJ2-3,.,TRBD2,TRBV6-5,CASSYQAGGGTQYF,TGTGCCAGCAGTTACCAAGCGGGGGGGGGTACGCAGTATTTT
TRBJ1-5,.,.,TRBV19,CASTRARGVSQPQHF,TGTGCCAGTACCCGAGCCAGGGGTGTGAGTCAGCCCCAGCATTTT
TRBJ1-2,.,TRBD1,TRBV28,CASSSTGVAYGYTF,TGTGCCAGCAGTTCGACAGGGGTGGCCTATGGCTACACCTTC
TRBJ1-1,.,TRBD1,TRBV5-1,CASSLGQGGLDTEAFF,TGCGCCAGCAGCTTGGGACAGGGGGGACTAGACACTGAAGCTTTCTTT
TRBJ1-4,.,.,TRBV28,CASSFVGGLHHNEKLFF,TGTGCCAGCAGTTTCGTTGGCGGGCTGCACCATAATGAAAAACTGTTTTTT
TRBJ2-2,.,TRBD2,TRBV5-1,CASSLSERASGGPNTGELFF,TGCGCCAGCAGCTTGTCTGAGCGGGCTAGCGGGGGGCCGAACACCGGGGAGCTGTTTTTT
TRBJ1-3,.,.,TRBV19,CASSMASGSGNTIYF,TGTGCCAGTAGTATGGCCAGCGGCTCTGGAAACACCATATATTTT